The 28 T cell receptor beta chains listed next were all sequenced from one sample in a study of cytomegalovirus exposure and HLA in healthy donors. TCRdb keeps only in-frame clones here, not all; method: immunoSEQ multiplex PCR. The sample has roughly 130,000 clones, around nine tenths seen once. Sequenced: PBMCs. The receptor set was obtained from a man aged 25 to 40 in good health and CMV-seronegative.

This clone was recorded only once. The genes are TRBV6-6 and TRBJ1-4, with TRBD1 matching 11 bases. With 8 bases clipped from V and 5 bases from J, the junction kept 4 bases outside the gene matches. CDR3 length: 14 amino acids. Germline CDR1 is MNHNY and CDR2 is SVGAGI (reference sequence). This chain's CDR3 is CASRTGGWNEKLFF. CDR3 nucleotide sequence: TGTGCCAGCCGGACAGGGGGCTGGAATGAAAAACTGTTTTTT.

The chain carries TRBV7-9 and TRBJ2-4; 7 nucleotides match TRBD1. In germline, CDR1 is SEHNR, CDR2 FQNEAQ (reference sequence). CDR3 length equals 18 residues. After removal of 5 bases from V and 3 bases from J, the junction contained 16 bases not matched to a gene. The CDR3 sequence: CASSLFLINRGIKNIQYF. Here the CDR3 DNA reads TGTGCCAGCAGCCTCTTCCTAATAAACAGGGGTATCAAAAACATTCAGTACTTC.

This clone was observed a single time. This sequence joins TRBV30 and TRBJ2-5; 13 nucleotides match TRBD2. The CDR3 has 16 amino acids. V shed 3 bases, J shed 1 base, and the junction held 5 bases outside the gene matches. Germline V gives CDR1 GTSNPN, CDR2 SVGIG (reference sequence). CDR3 sequence: CAWRPGLAGSQETQYF. Here the CDR3 DNA reads TGTGCCTGGAGGCCGGGACTAGCGGGGTCCCAAGAGACCCAGTACTTC.

The V and J genes are TRBV19 and TRBJ2-2; D uncertain. Germline CDR1 reads LNHDA; CDR2 reads SQIVND (reference sequence). The CDR3 has 12 residues. Trimming took 7 bases from V and 3 from J, leaving 6 bases between them. The CDR3 sequence is CASNLYTGELFF. In nucleotides, the CDR3 is TGTGCCAGTAACTTGTACACCGGGGAGCTGTTTTTT.

The rearrangement joins TRBV5-1 to TRBJ2-1; 13 bases map to TRBD2. Germline assignment: CDR1 SGHRS and CDR2 YFSETQ. V was clipped by 4 bases and J by 8 bases; unmatched bases: 9. The CDR3 totals 16 residues. CDR3 in DNA: TGCGCCAGCAGCCCCAGGACTAGCGGGAGTATCGATGAGCAGTTCTTC. Its protein is CASSPRTSGSIDEQFF. Based on the CDR3 plus reference TRBV5-1 and TRBJ2-1, the full variable domain is KAGVTQTPRYLIKTRGQQVTLSCSPISGHRSVSWYQQTPGQGLQFLFEYFSETQRNKGNFPGRFSGRQFSNSRSEMNVSTLELGDSALYLCASSPRTSGSIDEQFFGPGTRLTVL.

This rearrangement joins TRBV7-2 to TRBJ1-2, with a possible D match to TRBD1 (5 bases). The CDR3 consists of 14 residues. Germline V gene lookup returns CDR1 SGHTA and CDR2 FQGNSA. V was trimmed by 6 bases and J by 2 bases, leaving 13 bases between them. The CDR3 here is CASSLSQVNYGYTF. DNA of the CDR3: TGTGCCAGCAGTCTTTCACAGGTGAACTATGGCTACACCTTC.

The CDR3 loop is CASSPGLQVSYEQYF. In nucleotides, the CDR3 is TGTGCCAGCAGTCCCGGTTTGCAGGTCTCCTACGAGCAGTACTTC. The gene calls are TRBV27 and TRBJ2-7; D unresolved. CDR1 and CDR2 from the germline V gene are MNHEY and SMNVEV (reference sequence). V shed 5 bases and J shed 0 bases, with 14 bases lying between them. The CDR3 sequence is 15 residues long.

This chain joins TRBV7-2 and TRBJ2-1; possible D gene TRBD1, 5 bases. CDR1 and CDR2 (germline): SGHTA, FQGNSA. This CDR3 region has 17 residues. The ends were cut back, 5 bases at V and 1 base at J, with 18 bases in the middle. The CDR3 DNA sequence: TGTGCCAGCAGCAGACTCTATCAGGGCAGGTCCTACAATGAGCAGTTCTTC. This encodes CASSRLYQGRSYNEQFF. Filled out from reference TRBV7-2 and TRBJ2-1, the complete variable domain reads GAGVSQSPSNKVTEKGKDVELRCDPISGHTALYWYRQSLGQGLEFLIYFQGNSAPDKSGLPSDRFSAERTGGSVSTLTIQRTQQEDSAVYLCASSRLYQGRSYNEQFFGPGTRLTVL.

This chain links TRBV30 with TRBJ2-3; no firm D call. The CDR3 spans 11 residues. Germline lookup yields CDR1 GTSNPN and CDR2 SVGIG (reference sequence). V was clipped by 1 base and J by 6 bases, with 5 bases between them. CDR3 nucleotides: TGTGCCTGGAGTGGCGAGGATACGCAGTATTTT. Translating gives CAWSGEDTQYF. The full variable domain, in which reference TRBV30 and TRBJ2-3 provide the parts outside the CDR3, is SQTIHQWPATLVQPVGSPLSLECTVEGTSNPNLYWYRQAAGRGLQLLFYSVGIGQISSEVPQNLSASRPQDRQFILSSKKLLLSDSGFYLCAWSGEDTQYFGPGTRLTVL.

This chain uses TRBV30 with TRBJ2-7; possibly TRBD2 for D (5 bases). Germline assignment: CDR1 GTSNPN and CDR2 SVGIG (reference sequence). This CDR3 region has 12 residues. Trimming removed 1 base at V and 3 bases at J, with 7 bases between. The CDR3 DNA reads TGTGCCTGGAGTGGCAGCGGCTACGAGCAGTACTTC. Translating it yields CAWSGSGYEQYF.

CDR3 amino acids: CASSLGDRLSYEQYF. The DNA for the CDR3 is TGTGCCAGCAGCTTAGGGGACAGACTTTCCTACGAGCAGTACTTC. The chain employs TRBV7-2 and TRBJ2-7; 7 bases align to TRBD1. The CDR3 contains 15 residues. V trimming: 1 base; J trimming: 1 base; junction bases outside the gene matches: 4. Germline values: CDR1 SGHTA, CDR2 FQGNSA.

The V gene is TRBV2, the J gene TRBJ2-7; D may be TRBD2 (7 bases). The CDR3 covers 15 residues. Germline-derived CDR1 and CDR2 are SNHLY and FYNNEI. The V gene lost 4 bases and the J gene lost 6 bases, with 19 bases spanning the gap. This CDR3 reads CASSARGAVVREQYF. CDR3 sequence (DNA): TGTGCCAGCAGTGCCCGGGGGGCGGTCGTCCGCGAGCAGTACTTC.

This chain joins TRBV5-1 and TRBJ1-3; D possibly corresponds to TRBD1 (6 bases). V lost 4 bases to trimming and J lost 6 bases, with 23 bases between them. Germline assignment: CDR1 SGHRS and CDR2 YFSETQ. This CDR3 has 17 amino acids. The CDR3 nucleotides read TGCGCCAGCAGCGTAGGGGGAACGGACCGAAACGTAAACACCATATATTTT. This gives the protein CASSVGGTDRNVNTIYF.

The chain joins TRBV10-3 to TRBJ2-1; possible D gene TRBD2, 6 bases. This CDR3 is 16 amino acids long. Germline-derived CDR1 and CDR2 are ENHRY and SYGVKD. V was clipped by 0 bases and J by 2 bases, with 11 bases between them. CDR3 nucleotides: TGTGCCATCAGTGAGTCCGGGACTCCTCCCTACAATGAGCAGTTCTTC. Translated, it gives CAISESGTPPYNEQFF.

V is TRBV30 and J is TRBJ2-7, with 9 bases identical to TRBD2. V shed 1 base, J shed 5 bases, and the junction held 6 bases outside the gene matches. Germline V gene lookup returns CDR1 GTSNPN and CDR2 SVGIG (reference sequence). This CDR3 spans 14 amino acids. The CDR3 reads CAWSGGGGLDEQYF. The DNA of the CDR3 is TGTGCCTGGAGTGGCGGGGGGGGGCTCGACGAGCAGTACTTC.

The chain combines TRBV5-1 with TRBJ2-7; 9 bases are shared with TRBD1. Germline V gene sequence: CDR1 SGHRS, CDR2 YFSETQ. The CDR3 loop spans 13 amino acids. V shed 7 bases and J 3 bases; nucleotides not matched to a gene: 5. The CDR3 DNA follows: TGCGCCAGCTCCTTGACAGGGGGCTACGAGCAGTACTTC. As protein: CASSLTGGYEQYF.

V is TRBV7-9 and J is TRBJ1-1, with a tentative D call TRBD1 (5 bases). Per germline, CDR1 SEHNR and CDR2 FQNEAQ (reference sequence). V lost 3 bases, J lost 0 bases, and 11 bases lay in between. CDR3 length: 15 residues. This chain's CDR3 is CASSFYRDLNTEAFF. The CDR3, as DNA: TGTGCCAGCAGCTTTTATCGGGACTTGAACACTGAAGCTTTCTTT.

This clone was detected only once. V gene TRBV14 combines with J gene TRBJ2-7, with a tentative D call TRBD1 (6 bases). The CDR3 totals 15 residues. The germline V gene has CDR1 SGHDN and CDR2 FVKESK. Trimming removed 1 base at V and 0 bases at J, with 10 bases between. CDR3 coding DNA: TGTGCCAGCAGCCAAGGGAAAGGGGGCTCCTACGAGCAGTACTTC. Translated: CASSQGKGGSYEQYF.

V gene TRBV4-3 combines with J gene TRBJ2-7; TRBD2 is a possible D gene (6 bases). With 1 base removed from V and 0 bases from J, the gap between germline ends came to 16 bases. This CDR3 is built from 17 residues. Germline V gene lookup returns CDR1 LGHNA and CDR2 YSLEER. CDR3 loop: CASSQGASVFGSYEQYF. The CDR3 bases are TGCGCCAGCAGCCAAGGCGCTAGCGTCTTCGGCTCCTACGAGCAGTACTTC.

This clone came up once. The chain has TRBV7-2 and TRBJ2-1; 11 nucleotides align to TRBD2. Germline CDR1 reads SGHTA; CDR2 reads FQGNSA. J was trimmed by 5 bases and V by 3 bases; bases with no gene match: 6. The CDR3 is 16 residues long. The CDR3 here is CASSFAGLAGHNEQFF. CDR3 in DNA: TGTGCCAGCAGCTTTGCCGGACTAGCGGGTCACAATGAGCAGTTCTTC.

In DNA, the CDR3 is TGCGCCAGCAGGCCTCAGGGAAACGGGGAGCTGTTTTTT. Translated: CASRPQGNGELFF. The chain links TRBV4-1 to TRBJ2-2, with D tentatively TRBD1 (5 bases). This CDR3 spans 13 amino acids. V lost 6 bases and J 7 bases, leaving 12 bases between the germline ends. CDR1 and CDR2 from the germline V gene are MGHRA and YSYEKL.

The chain is built from TRBV7-2 and TRBJ2-2, with D possibly matching TRBD2 (5 bases). Germline V gene data show CDR1 as SGHTA and CDR2 as FQGNSA. Between the trimmed V and J ends, which lost 5 bases and 5 bases, there was a span of 21 bases. The CDR3 loop spans 17 amino acids. The DNA for the CDR3 is TGTGCCAGCAGCGCCCGCGGAGGAGGTCTCGGGACCGGGGAGCTGTTTTTT. Translating it yields CASSARGGGLGTGELFF.

V gene TRBV19 combines with J gene TRBJ1-4, with D possibly TRBD1 on 5 matching bases. The germline V and J ends were trimmed by 3 bases and 0 bases, with 8 bases remaining between them. Germline V gene sequence: CDR1 LNHDA, CDR2 SQIVND (reference sequence). CDR3 length equals 15 residues. For the CDR3, the DNA is TGTGCCAGTAGTATTTCGGGGGCAACTAATGAAAAACTGTTTTTT. Protein sequence: CASSISGATNEKLFF.

V usage is TRBV7-2 and J usage is TRBJ2-3; no reliable D call. The CDR3 is 14 amino acids. CDR1 and CDR2 from the germline V gene are SGHTA and FQGNSA. Deletions cut 1 base from V and 6 bases from J, with 11 bases between. CDR3 region: CASSLDRVSDTQYF. DNA of the CDR3: TGTGCCAGCAGCTTAGATCGAGTATCCGATACGCAGTATTTT.

The chain couples TRBV7-8 to TRBJ1-5; D is possibly TRBD1 (6 bases). The germline V gene has CDR1 SGHVS and CDR2 FQNEAQ. The CDR3 consists of 16 residues. V was trimmed by 3 bases and J by 7 bases, leaving 19 bases between them. In DNA, the CDR3 is TGTGCCAGCAGCTTCGGTGGGGCAGGGGTGGAACAGCCCCAGCATTTT. It yields the protein CASSFGGAGVEQPQHF.

The chain joins TRBV15 to TRBJ2-7; TRBD2 might be the D (6 bases). From germline, CDR1 is LNHNV and CDR2 YYDKDF (reference sequence). V was cut by 3 bases and J by 4 bases, with 16 bases left in between. This CDR3 has 15 amino acids. CDR3 in DNA: TGTGCCACCAGCAGGGTACAGGTCGGGAGTTACGAGCAGTACTTC. Translated: CATSRVQVGSYEQYF. Looking up the rest from reference TRBV15 and TRBJ2-7 gives the full variable domain: DAMVIQNPRYQVTQFGKPVTLSCSQTLNHNVMYWYQQKSSQAPKLLFHYYDKDFNNEADTPDNFQSRRPNTSFCFLDIRSPGLGDTAMYLCATSRVQVGSYEQYFGPGTRLTVT.

The DNA of the CDR3 is TGTGCCAGCAGGACAGGGATGGAGACCCAGTACTTC. Amino acids: CASRTGMETQYF. V and J are TRBV6-6 and TRBJ2-5, with 7 bases that match TRBD1. This CDR3 spans 12 amino acids. The germline gives CDR1 MNHNY, CDR2 SVGAGI (reference sequence). The ends lost 6 bases at V and 5 bases at J; junction bases unmatched: 3.

This clone was picked up one time. The rearrangement links TRBV5-5 to TRBJ2-7; possibly TRBD1 for D (6 bases). The germline gives CDR1 SGHKS, CDR2 YYEKEE (reference sequence). Trimming removed 4 bases from V and 0 bases from J, with 17 bases in between. The CDR3 runs 16 residues. The chain's CDR3 is CASSLASGVLSYEQYF. For the CDR3, the DNA is TGTGCCAGCAGCCTAGCTTCAGGGGTCCTCTCCTACGAGCAGTACTTC. Filled out from reference TRBV5-5 and TRBJ2-7, the complete variable domain reads DAGVTQSPTHLIKTRGQQVTLRCSPISGHKSVSWYQQVLGQGPQFIFQYYEKEERGRGNFPDRFSARQFPNYSSELNVNALLLGDSALYLCASSLASGVLSYEQYFGPGTRLTVT.